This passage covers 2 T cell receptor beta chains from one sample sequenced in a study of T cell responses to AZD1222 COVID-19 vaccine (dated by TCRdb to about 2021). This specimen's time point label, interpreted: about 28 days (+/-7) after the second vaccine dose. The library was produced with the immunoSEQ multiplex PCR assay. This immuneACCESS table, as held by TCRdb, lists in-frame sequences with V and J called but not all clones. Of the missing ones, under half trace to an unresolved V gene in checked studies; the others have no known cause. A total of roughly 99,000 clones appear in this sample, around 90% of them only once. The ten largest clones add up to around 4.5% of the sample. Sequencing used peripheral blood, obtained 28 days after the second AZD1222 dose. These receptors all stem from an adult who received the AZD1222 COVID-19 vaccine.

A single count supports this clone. CDR3 in DNA: TGTGCCAGCAGCCCGCAAGGGGGCAGCACCGGGGAGCTGTTTTTT. Protein sequence: CASSPQGGSTGELFF. The rearrangement links TRBV5-4 to TRBJ2-2; 7 bases align to TRBD1. Germline values: CDR1 SGHNT, CDR2 YYREEE (reference sequence). V dropped 4 bases and J dropped 4; count of bases not matched to a gene: 7. The CDR3 has 15 residues.

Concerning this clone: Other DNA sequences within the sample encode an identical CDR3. The CDR3 nucleotides are TGTGCCAGCTCACCAAGCAGGGCTGAAGCTTTCTTT. This sequence encodes CASSPSRAEAFF. The genes are TRBV18 and TRBJ1-1, with D possibly TRBD1 on 5 matching bases. CDR3 length equals 12 residues. The V gene lost 2 bases and the J gene lost 6 bases, with 7 bases spanning the gap. The germline CDR1 and CDR2 sequences are KGHSH and LQKENI.